A single sample gave rise to the 14 T cell receptor beta chains below, sequenced in a study of OX40 agonist ivuxolimab in advanced cancers. Library preparation was by the immunoSEQ multiplex PCR assay. Entries here come from immuneACCESS through TCRdb and include only in-frame sequences with V and J called. Some clones fail to appear in such tables; in the studies checked, an unresolved V gene covers under half of the shortfall, and the cause of the remainder is unknown. This sample holds tens of thousands of clones; more than 75% were observed only once. The ten largest account for under 30% of the sample. The sample was CD4+ or CD8+ T cells sorted from blood, taken in a trial of the OX40 agonist ivuxolimab. These receptors all come from an adult with an advanced solid tumor such as melanoma, head and neck, liver or kidney cancer.

The rearrangement uses TRBV6-1 and TRBJ2-1; 8 nucleotides agree with TRBD2. Germline values: CDR1 MNHNS, CDR2 SASEGT. The junction had 1 base not matched to a gene; V was cut back by 3 bases and J by 0 bases. This CDR3 has 15 amino acids. The CDR3 sequence is CASSDAGGSYNEQFF. The CDR3 nucleotides read TGTGCCAGCAGTGACGCGGGAGGCTCCTACAATGAGCAGTTCTTC.

A single count supports this clone. The chain joins TRBV19 to TRBJ1-5, with D unclear. Germline loops: CDR1 LNHDA, CDR2 SQIVND (reference sequence). V lost 3 bases and J lost 7, with 10 bases in between. CDR3 size: 13 residues. The CDR3 nucleotides read TGTGCCAGTAGTATTATAGGGATCCAGCCCCAGCATTTT. Translation: CASSIIGIQPQHF. The complete variable domain, with remaining parts taken from reference TRBV19 and TRBJ1-5, reads DGGITQSPKYLFRKEGQNVTLSCEQNLNHDAMYWYRQDPGQGLRLIYYSQIVNDFQKGDIAEGYSVSREKKESFPLTVTSAQKNPTAFYLCASSIIGIQPQHFGDGTRLSIL.

V is TRBV6-1 and J is TRBJ2-1, with D possibly matching TRBD1 (6 bases). Trimming pared 7 bases from V and 6 bases from J, leaving 19 bases between. CDR1 and CDR2 from the germline V gene are MNHNS and SASEGT. CDR3 size: 15 residues. CDR3 sequence (DNA): TGTGCCAGCACCTTAAAGGGGGTAGAATCCAATGAGCAGTTCTTC. It specifies CASTLKGVESNEQFF.

The chain has TRBV2 and TRBJ2-7; 7 nucleotides match TRBD2. CDR3 size: 15 residues. CDR1 is SNHLY, CDR2 FYNNEI, per germline. V dropped 1 base and J dropped 2; count of bases not matched to a gene: 5. CDR3 protein: CASSEGLAATYEQYF. CDR3 in DNA: TGTGCCAGCAGTGAAGGTCTAGCGGCAACCTACGAGCAGTACTTC.

The genes are TRBV5-1 and TRBJ2-2; D possibly corresponds to TRBD2 (6 bases). This CDR3 contains 14 residues. V lost 8 bases and J 7 bases, leaving 18 bases between the germline ends. CDR1 and CDR2 from the germline V gene are SGHRS and YFSETQ. This CDR3 is CASRQGLLLGELFF. Written as DNA, the CDR3 is TGCGCCAGTCGGCAGGGACTCCTTCTCGGGGAGCTGTTTTTT.

The rearrangement uses TRBV6-5 and TRBJ2-7; 12 nucleotides line up with TRBD2. J was trimmed by 5 bases and V by 0 bases; bases with no gene match: 2. Germline V lookup: CDR1 MNHEY, CDR2 SVGAGI. The CDR3 is 15 amino acids. The DNA for the CDR3 is TGTGCCAGCAGTTACTCCCGGACTAGCGGGGACGAGCAGTACTTC. Translated, it gives CASSYSRTSGDEQYF.

V and J are TRBV9 and TRBJ1-1; no clear D gene. The germline CDR1 and CDR2 sequences are SGDLS and YYNGEE. V lost 4 bases and J lost 2, with 15 bases in between. The CDR3 consists of 15 residues. CDR3 DNA: TGTGCCAGCAGCAAACTAGGACTGGGCAACACTGAAGCTTTCTTT. Translation gives CASSKLGLGNTEAFF.

The chain has TRBV2 and TRBJ1-6, with 8 bases lining up with TRBD1. In germline, CDR1 is SNHLY, CDR2 FYNNEI. Trimming cost V 3 bases and J 0 bases; bases outside gene matches: 7. The CDR3 runs 18 residues. The DNA for the CDR3 is TGTGCCAGCAGTGACCCTAGGGACAGGAGCTCCTATAATTCACCCCTCCACTTT. Translation gives CASSDPRDRSSYNSPLHF.

V gene TRBV4-1 combines with J gene TRBJ1-4; D call uncertain. Germline-derived CDR1 and CDR2 are MGHRA and YSYEKL. The CDR3 totals 12 residues. Between the trimmed V and J ends, which lost 2 bases and 4 bases, there was a span of 2 bases. CDR3 in amino acids: CASSQINEKLFF. The CDR3 nucleotides read TGCGCCAGCAGCCAAATTAATGAAAAACTGTTTTTT.

The J gene is TRBJ1-2, the V gene TRBV4-2; D call uncertain. The CDR3 runs to 16 residues. Trimming shortened V by 0 bases and J by 0 bases, and 11 bases separated the two germline ends. Germline V gene sequence: CDR1 LGHNA, CDR2 YNFKEQ. CDR3 in DNA: TGTGCCAGCAGCCAAGAAGCCGGGGTAGCTAACTATGGCTACACCTTC. Its translation is CASSQEAGVANYGYTF.

The CDR3: CASSPPAGTSGNNEQFF. The CDR3 nucleotides are TGTGCCAGCAGCCCCCCCGCCGGGACTAGCGGTAACAATGAGCAGTTCTTC. The rearrangement joins TRBV7-9 to TRBJ2-1, with TRBD2 matching 11 bases. The CDR3 spans 17 residues. With V trimmed by 5 bases and J by 5 bases, 11 bases remained unmatched. Germline assignment: CDR1 SEHNR and CDR2 FQNEAQ (reference sequence).

This clone was detected only once. The chain is built from TRBV4-1 and TRBJ1-1, with 7 bases lining up with TRBD1. V lost 1 base to trimming and J lost 2 bases; unmatched junction nucleotides: 4. Germline-derived CDR1 and CDR2 are MGHRA and YSYEKL. CDR3 length: 15 residues. Here the CDR3 reads CASSQGQGGNTEAFF. CDR3 bases: TGCGCCAGCAGCCAAGGACAGGGAGGAAACACTGAAGCTTTCTTT.

V usage is TRBV28 and J usage is TRBJ1-6, with D possibly TRBD1 on 6 matching bases. The V end lost 2 bases, the J end lost 7 bases, and 9 bases lay between the germline ends. Germline values: CDR1 MDHEN, CDR2 SYDVKM. The CDR3 sequence is 14 residues long. For the CDR3, the DNA is TGTGCCAGCAGTTTAACAGGGTCGAATTCACCCCTCCACTTT. It specifies CASSLTGSNSPLHF. Supplemented by reference TRBV28 and TRBJ1-6, the full variable domain reads DVKVTQSSRYLVKRTGEKVFLECVQDMDHENMFWYRQDPGLGLRLIYFSYDVKMKEKGDIPEGYSVSREKKERFSLILESASTNQTSMYLCASSLTGSNSPLHFGNGTRLTVT.

This clone was detected only once. CDR3 in DNA: TGTGCCAGCAACCCTACTAGCGGGAGTTTTGAGACCCAGTACTTC. The encoded protein is CASNPTSGSFETQYF. The J gene is TRBJ2-5, the V gene TRBV7-8; 11 nucleotides match TRBD2. CDR3 size: 15 residues. V dropped 7 bases and J dropped 5; count of bases not matched to a gene: 9. Germline V CDR1 and CDR2: SGHVS, FQNEAQ.